Below are 20 T cell receptor beta chains sequenced from a single sample in a study of T cell responses to AZD1222 COVID-19 vaccine. Generated by immunoSEQ multiplex PCR, the TCRdb table keeps only in-frame clones and is missing some. The data contain 85,000 to 100,000 clones, approximately 88% of them seen just once; the ten biggest clones take up 3.5% to 4.5%. Sequencing was performed on peripheral blood, taken on day 0 of AZD1222 vaccination. Source of these receptors: an adult in good health.

V is TRBV11-1 and J is TRBJ1-1; D is possibly TRBD1 (5 bases). Germline V lookup: CDR1 SGHAT, CDR2 FQDESV (reference sequence). The CDR3 runs to 12 residues. Trimming left V 8 bases short and J 3 bases short, with 10 bases between. The CDR3 coding sequence is TGTGCCAGCGACGGAGGGGACACTGAAGCTTTCTTT. Amino acids: CASDGGDTEAFF.

The chain links TRBV30 to TRBJ1-1; a weak D match, TRBD1 (6 bases). The V gene's germline CDR1 is GTSNPN and CDR2 SVGIG (reference sequence). The CDR3 is 12 amino acids. Trimming took off 2 bases at V and 12 bases at J, with 16 bases between the two ends. CDR3 nucleotide sequence: TGTGCCTGGAGTCCTCAGGGGCGGCGAACTTTCTTT. It is translated as CAWSPQGRRTFF.

This chain joins TRBV19 and TRBJ1-1, with a tentative D call TRBD1 (5 bases). Per the germline V gene, CDR1 is LNHDA and CDR2 is SQIVND (reference sequence). V was shortened by 9 bases and J by 0 bases, with 14 bases between the two germline ends. There are 14 residues in the CDR3. This chain's CDR3 is CASELGGVNTEAFF. CDR3 sequence (DNA): TGTGCCAGCGAGCTCGGGGGTGTGAACACTGAAGCTTTCTTT.

This clone was seen more than once but under ten times. The chain combines TRBV5-6 with TRBJ2-1, with 10 nucleotides matching TRBD2. Unmatched junction bases numbered 7, after V lost 0 bases and J lost 4 bases. The CDR3 consists of 17 residues. Germline values: CDR1 SGHDT, CDR2 YYEEEE. This chain's CDR3 is CASSLATSGGAYNEQFF. CDR3 coding DNA: TGTGCCAGCAGCTTGGCCACCAGCGGGGGGGCTTACAATGAGCAGTTCTTC.

This chain links TRBV13 with TRBJ1-2; 7 bases agree with TRBD1. CDR3 length: 14 amino acids. V was clipped by 0 bases and J by 8 bases; unmatched bases: 6. Germline V gene data show CDR1 as PRHDT and CDR2 as FYEKMQ (reference sequence). The CDR3 DNA follows: TGTGCCAGCAGCTTAGGAAGGGGGCTTATCGGCTACACCTTC. Protein product: CASSLGRGLIGYTF.

This clone has only one observation. This sequence joins TRBV14 and TRBJ1-1, with D unclear. CDR3 size: 12 residues. Trimming left V 0 bases short and J 4 bases short, with 3 bases between. Germline CDR1 and CDR2: SGHDN and FVKESK. The CDR3 DNA reads TGTGCCAGCAGCCAAGAGGGCACTGAAGCTTTCTTT. This translates into CASSQEGTEAFF.

The gene calls are TRBV19 and TRBJ1-5, with a tentative D call TRBD1 (6 bases). V lost 4 bases and J 3 bases, leaving 13 bases between the germline ends. This CDR3 spans 15 amino acids. Germline V gives CDR1 LNHDA, CDR2 SQIVND (reference sequence). The CDR3 loop is CASSNRATVNQPQHF. CDR3 DNA: TGTGCCAGTAGTAACAGGGCGACAGTCAATCAGCCCCAGCATTTT.

Details on this clone: The final CDR3 position lacks the conserved phenylalanine or tryptophan, pointing to a likely read error. No DNA is shown, since the ends of the CDR3 on it are uncertain; the CDR3 is the one TCRdb lists. The chain combines TRBV4-1 with TRBJ1-2; the table's D call TRBD1 went unverified against the DNA. The CDR3 is 12 residues long, counting both termini. Germline V gene lookup returns CDR1 MGHRA and CDR2 YSYEKL. CDR3 in amino acids: CASSYITGAPTL.

CDR3 residues: CASSVRDTLQNEQFF. The CDR3 region has the DNA TGCGCCAGCAGCGTACGGGACACATTACAGAATGAGCAGTTCTTC. The chain employs TRBV5-1 and TRBJ2-1, with D maybe TRBD1 (6 bases). CDR3 length: 15 amino acids. Germline CDR1 reads SGHRS; CDR2 reads YFSETQ. Trimming pared 4 bases from V and 7 bases from J, leaving 18 bases between.

V is TRBV9 and J is TRBJ1-5, with D uncertain. The CDR3 is made up of 14 amino acids. From germline, CDR1 is SGDLS and CDR2 YYNGEE. Trimming cost V 4 bases and J 4 bases, with 12 bases left between them. The CDR3 region is CASSLDLGNQPQHF. The CDR3 nucleotides are TGTGCCAGCAGCCTCGACCTGGGTAATCAGCCCCAGCATTTT.

This clone came up a few times. V and J are TRBV7-2 and TRBJ2-3, with D perhaps matching TRBD2 (6 bases). Trimming removed 7 bases at V and 2 bases at J, with 10 bases between. In germline, CDR1 is SGHTA, CDR2 FQGNSA. The CDR3 has 13 amino acids. CDR3 loop: CASTRTTTDTQYF. CDR3 sequence (DNA): TGTGCCAGCACCCGGACTACCACAGATACGCAGTATTTT.

V and J are TRBV30 and TRBJ1-6; no definite D call. The length of the CDR3 is 15 residues. The germline V gene encodes CDR1 GTSNPN and CDR2 SVGIG (reference sequence). V was shortened by 0 bases and J by 6 bases, with 12 bases between the two germline ends. Here the CDR3 DNA reads TGTGCCTGGAGTGTACCCCGGGCAGGTAATTCACCCCTCCACTTT. Protein sequence: CAWSVPRAGNSPLHF.

V gene TRBV6-5 combines with J gene TRBJ1-2; weak D call: TRBD1 (6 bases). The germline V gene encodes CDR1 MNHEY and CDR2 SVGAGI. The CDR3 totals 12 residues. Trimming stripped 7 bases from V and 3 bases from J, with 9 bases between. CDR3 sequence reads: CASTRTDYGYTF. CDR3 in DNA: TGTGCCAGCACAAGGACAGACTATGGCTACACCTTC.

The rearrangement uses TRBV4-1 and TRBJ1-2, with unresolved D. The CDR3 is 15 amino acids. Germline lookup yields CDR1 MGHRA and CDR2 YSYEKL. V lost 8 bases and J 3 bases, leaving 19 bases between the germline ends. The CDR3 is CASAEKVLEYYGYTF. The CDR3, as DNA: TGCGCCAGCGCCGAGAAGGTATTAGAATACTATGGCTACACCTTC.

The count of this clone is one. CDR3 nucleotide sequence: TGCGCCACTTCCCGAAATCGAGAGGGCTATGGCTACACCTTC. Protein sequence: CATSRNREGYGYTF. The chain links TRBV4-3 to TRBJ1-2; D call uncertain. The germline CDR1 and CDR2 sequences are LGHNA and YSLEER. The CDR3 length is 14 residues. V was trimmed by 10 bases and J by 4 bases, leaving 19 bases between them.

V and J are TRBV10-3 and TRBJ1-2, with D tentatively TRBD1 (5 bases). CDR3 length: 15 residues. In germline, CDR1 is ENHRY, CDR2 SYGVKD. V was cut by 3 bases and J by 8 bases, with 19 bases left in between. The CDR3: CAISEIRDGASGYTF. CDR3 in DNA: TGTGCCATCAGTGAAATCCGGGACGGCGCATCCGGCTACACCTTC.

V is TRBV3-1 (or the pseudogene TRBV3-2) and J is TRBJ1-2; D may be TRBD1 (6 bases). Looked up from germline, CDR1 is LGHDT and CDR2 is YNNKEL (reference sequence). CDR3 length: 15 amino acids. The ends were cut back, 4 bases at V and 1 base at J, with 13 bases in the middle. The DNA for the CDR3 is TGTGCCAGCAGCCTCCGGGACATAATTAACTATGGCTACACCTTC. It encodes CASSLRDIINYGYTF.

The chain combines TRBV13 with TRBJ2-7; 7 positions match TRBD2. The CDR3 extends over 14 amino acids. The J segment lost 6 bases and the V segment lost 0 bases, leaving 5 bases of the junction unmatched. Germline CDR1 is PRHDT and CDR2 is FYEKMQ (reference sequence). The CDR3 sequence is CASSLGGGDREQYF. As DNA, the CDR3 is TGTGCCAGCAGCTTAGGTGGGGGGGATCGCGAGCAGTACTTC.

The V and J genes are TRBV2 and TRBJ1-1; 8 bases map to TRBD1. The CDR3 loop spans 13 amino acids. From germline, CDR1 is SNHLY and CDR2 FYNNEI. V lost 9 bases to trimming and J lost 4 bases; unmatched junction nucleotides: 7. CDR3 protein: CASGQGLSTEAFF. For the CDR3, the DNA is TGTGCCAGTGGACAGGGTTTGAGCACTGAAGCTTTCTTT.

The J gene is TRBJ1-1, the V gene TRBV11-3; D not certain. The CDR3 is 13 residues long. V was pared by 5 bases and J by 5 bases, with 12 bases between. Germline CDR1 reads SGHNT; CDR2 reads YENEEA. The CDR3 is CASSQIYWTEAFF. Here the CDR3 DNA reads TGTGCCAGCAGCCAAATTTATTGGACTGAAGCTTTCTTT.